This T cell receptor (beta chain) was sequenced in a study of T cells in tuberculosis. Profiled with immunoSEQ multiplex PCR; TCRdb holds only in-frame clones, not every one. The table has 25,000 to 35,000 clones, approximately 94% seen once. The sequencing input was PBMCs. This TCR was recovered from a donor aged 5 to 30 with latent tuberculosis or without tuberculosis infection.

The chain's CDR3 is CASSLSGSTEAFF. CDR3 DNA: TGTGCCAGCAGCTTATCAGGATCTACTGAAGCTTTCTTT. The chain combines TRBV7-9 with TRBJ1-1; no firm D call. Looked up from germline, CDR1 is SEHNR and CDR2 is FQNEAQ (reference sequence). This CDR3 comprises 13 residues. V was shortened by 2 bases and J by 5 bases, with 9 bases between the two germline ends.